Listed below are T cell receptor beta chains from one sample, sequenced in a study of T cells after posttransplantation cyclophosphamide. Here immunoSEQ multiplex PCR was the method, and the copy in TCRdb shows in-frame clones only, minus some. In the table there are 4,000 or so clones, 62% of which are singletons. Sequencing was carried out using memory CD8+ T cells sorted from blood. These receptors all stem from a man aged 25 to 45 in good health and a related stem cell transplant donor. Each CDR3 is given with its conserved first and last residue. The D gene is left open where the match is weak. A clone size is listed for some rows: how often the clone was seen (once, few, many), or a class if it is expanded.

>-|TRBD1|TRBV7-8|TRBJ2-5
TGTGCCAGCAGCTTATTACAGGGGGCGTGGGAGACCCAGTACTTC
CASSLLQGAWETQYF
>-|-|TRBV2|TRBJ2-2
TGTGCCAGCAGTGCCTCGGGACTCCCCGGGGAGCTGTTTTTT
CASSASGLPGELFF
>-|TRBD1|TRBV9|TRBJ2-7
TGTGCCAGCAGCATCAAACAGGGGACGGCATACGAGCAGTACTTC
CASSIKQGTAYEQYF
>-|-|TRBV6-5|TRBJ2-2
TGTGCCAGCAGTTACTCGATGAGCCAGAACACCGGGGAGCTGTTTTTT
CASSYSMSQNTGELFF
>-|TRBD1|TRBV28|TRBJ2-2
TGTGCCAGCAGTCCAGGGGGCTTGGACACCGGGGAGCTGTTTTTT
CASSPGGLDTGELFF
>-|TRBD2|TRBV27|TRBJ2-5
TGTGCCAGCAGTCTTACTAGCGGGGGGCAAGAGACCCAGTACTTC
CASSLTSGGQETQYF
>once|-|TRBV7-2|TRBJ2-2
TGTGCCAGCAGCTACGAGACGAACACCGGGGAGCTGTTTTTT
CASSYETNTGELFF
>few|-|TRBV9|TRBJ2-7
TGTGCCAGTAGTATCAGGCAGAAGACGGCATACGAGCAGTACTTC
CASSIRQKTAYEQYF
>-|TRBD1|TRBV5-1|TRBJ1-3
TGCGCCAGCAGCAGCCCAGGGGGCTCTGGAAACACCATATATTTT
CASSSPGGSGNTIYF
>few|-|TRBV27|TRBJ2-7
TGTGCCAGCAGTTCAGGGACATCCTACGAGCAGTACTTC
CASSSGTSYEQYF
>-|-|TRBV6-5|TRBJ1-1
TGTGCCAGCAGTTACACCTGGGGAGGGGCGGACACTGAAGCTTTCTTT
CASSYTWGGADTEAFF
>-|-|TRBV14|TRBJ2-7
TGTGCCAGCAGCCAAGTCGGAGTCGAGCAGTACTTC
CASSQVGVEQYF
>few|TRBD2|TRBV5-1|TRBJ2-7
TGCGCCAGCAGCTTGGAGCTAGCGGCTCTTTCCTACGAGCAGTACTTC
CASSLELAALSYEQYF
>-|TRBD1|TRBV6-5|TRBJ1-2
TGTGCCAGCAGGGGGAGGACAGGGGGAATCTATGGCTACACCTTC
CASRGRTGGIYGYTF
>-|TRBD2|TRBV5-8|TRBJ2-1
TGTGCCAGCAGCCTAGGGACTAGTGGGTACAATGAGCAGTTCTTC
CASSLGTSGYNEQFF
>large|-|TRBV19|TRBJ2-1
TGTGCCAGTAGTATAAGGGGCGTGGTAAATGAGCAGTTCTTC
CASSIRGVVNEQFF
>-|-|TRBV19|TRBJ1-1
TGTGCCAGTAGGGCAGGGACAATGAACACTGAAGCTTTCTTT
CASRAGTMNTEAFF
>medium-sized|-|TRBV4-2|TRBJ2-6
TGTGCCAGCAGCCAATACCTAGGGGGCTCTGGGGCCAACGTCCTGACTTTC
CASSQYLGGSGANVLTF
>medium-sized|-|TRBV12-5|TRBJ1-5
TGTGCTAGTGGTTTGGTACACCCGGGCGGGAGCAATCAGCCCCAGCATTTT
CASGLVHPGGSNQPQHF
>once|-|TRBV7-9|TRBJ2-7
TGTGCCAGCAGCCGCGGATTAGGTAAGCAGTACTTC
CASSRGLGKQYF
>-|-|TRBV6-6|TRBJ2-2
TGTGCCAGCAGTTTCCAGAACGAGGAGCTGTTTTTT
CASSFQNEELFF
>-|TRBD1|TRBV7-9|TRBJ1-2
TGTGCCAGCAGCTTAGGTTGGGCAGGGGGCGCTTACTATGGCTACACCTTC
CASSLGWAGGAYYGYTF
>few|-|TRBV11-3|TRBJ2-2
TGTGCCAGCAGCCCACACGGCCGGACAGCCGGGGAGCTGTTTTTT
CASSPHGRTAGELFF
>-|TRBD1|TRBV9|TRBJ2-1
TGTGCCAGCAGCCTCGAGGGGGGGGACAGGGGGCTGGATGAGCAGTTCTTC
CASSLEGGDRGLDEQFF
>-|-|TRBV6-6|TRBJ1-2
TGTGCCAGCAGTTACCCGACAAGCTACACCTTC
CASSYPTSYTF
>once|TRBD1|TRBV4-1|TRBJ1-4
TGCGCCAGCAGCACAGGGGGGGCAACTAATGAAAAACTGTTTTTT
CASSTGGATNEKLFF
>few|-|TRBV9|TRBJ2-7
TGTGCCAGCAGTATCAGGCAGGGGACGGCCTACGAGCAGTACTTC
CASSIRQGTAYEQYF
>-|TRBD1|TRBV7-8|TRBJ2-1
TGTGCCAGCAGCAGGACAGGGTTCGACAATGAGCAGTTCTTC
CASSRTGFDNEQFF
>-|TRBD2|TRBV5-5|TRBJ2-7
TGTGCCAGCAGCTTAAACCCGGGACTAATCGCGTACGAGCAGTACTTC
CASSLNPGLIAYEQYF